A selection of T cell receptor beta chains follows, all from one sample in a study of CD8+CD57+ T cells in acquired aplastic anemia. MiXCR, run by TCRdb on the reads, gives a single entry per CDR3 protein. The sample contains tens of thousands of distinct CDR3 sequences, roughly half of which appear only once. Sequencing was carried out using sorted CD4+, CD8+, or CD8+CD57+ T cells (not recorded which) from PBMCs. The receptors shown here come from a human donor in good health, serving as a control. The CDR3 runs from the conserved cysteine through the conserved F or W. D genes are given only for firm matches. Rows give clone size only sometimes, using once, few, many, or a class for an expanded clone.

>TRBV15|13|TRBJ2-7|-|-
CATSLPWTVEQYF
TGTGCCACCAGCCTGCCCTGGACAGTCGAGCAGTACTTC
>TRBV19|16|TRBJ1-1|-|-
CATSMGGPAWNTEAFF
TGTGCCACCAGTATGGGGGGGCCCGCGTGGAACACTGAAGCTTTCTTT
>TRBV15|16|TRBJ2-2|-|TRBD2
CATSSWGEGNTRELFF
TGTGCCACCAGCAGCTGGGGGGAGGGGAACACCAGGGAGCTGTTTTTT
>TRBV11-2|15|TRBJ1-3|-|-
CASSPRGRAGNTIYF
TGTGCCAGCAGCCCCCGGGGGAGGGCTGGAAACACCATATATTTT
>TRBV10-3|13|TRBJ1-6|-|-
CAIRDIYNSPLHF
TGTGCCATCAGGGACATCTATAATTCACCCCTCCACTTT
>TRBV2|17|TRBJ2-3|many|TRBD2
CANERTSGTPGPDTQYF
TGTGCCAACGAACGGACTAGCGGGACGCCCGGGCCAGATACGCAGTATTTT
>TRBV2|12|TRBJ2-7|few|TRBD1
CASSRQGYEQYF
TGTGCCAGCAGTCGACAGGGCTACGAGCAGTACTTC
>TRBV25-1|14|TRBJ1-1|once|TRBD1
CASVPGQGGLEALF
TGTGCCAGCGTACCCGGACAGGGCGGACTTGAAGCTCTCTTT
>TRBV12-3/TRBV12-4|15|TRBJ2-7|-|TRBD2
CASSRGLAENYEQYF
TGTGCCAGCAGTCGGGGACTAGCGGAGAACTACGAGCAGTACTTC
>TRBV24-1|16|TRBJ2-7|many|-
CATSDGSQGGFYEQYF
TGTGCCACCAGTGATGGGAGCCAGGGAGGATTCTACGAGCAGTACTTC
>TRBV20-1|13|TRBJ2-7|few|TRBD1
CSAGDSHSYEQYF
TGCAGTGCCGGGGACAGCCACTCCTACGAGCAGTACTTC